Sequencing of this TCR beta chain was carried out in a study of blood T cell repertoires in COVID-19. The V end lost 0 bases, the J end lost 7 bases, and 13 bases lay between the germline ends. CDR1 and CDR2 from the germline V gene are LGHDT and YNNKEL (reference sequence). The CDR3 consists of 15 residues. The repertoire was sequenced with immunoSEQ multiplex PCR; TCRdb's copy has only in-frame clones and lacks some. The top ten hold roughly 1.7% of the sample, which has 150,000 to 180,000 clones, around 84% seen once. This TCR derives from a man at least 80 years old with acute or convalescent COVID-19. The genes are TRBV3-1 (or the pseudogene TRBV3-2) and TRBJ2-1; possibly TRBD1 for D (6 bases). The source material was peripheral blood. The CDR3 reads CASSQDTVRGNEQFF. The CDR3, as DNA: TGTGCCAGCAGCCAAGATACGGTCAGGGGTAATGAGCAGTTCTTC.